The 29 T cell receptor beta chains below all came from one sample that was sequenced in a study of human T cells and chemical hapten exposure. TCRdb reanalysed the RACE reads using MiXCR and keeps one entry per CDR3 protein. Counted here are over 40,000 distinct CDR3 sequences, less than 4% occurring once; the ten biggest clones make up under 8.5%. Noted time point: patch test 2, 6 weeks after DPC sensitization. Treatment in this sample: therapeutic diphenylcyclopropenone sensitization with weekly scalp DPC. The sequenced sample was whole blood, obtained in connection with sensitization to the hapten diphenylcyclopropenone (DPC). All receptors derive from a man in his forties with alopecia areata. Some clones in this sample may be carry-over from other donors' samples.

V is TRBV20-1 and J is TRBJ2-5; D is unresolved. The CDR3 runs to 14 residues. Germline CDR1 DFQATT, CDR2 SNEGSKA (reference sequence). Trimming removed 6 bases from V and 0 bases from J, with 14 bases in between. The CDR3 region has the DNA TGCAGTGCCCAAAACATCGTCTACCAAGAGACCCAGTACTTC. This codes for CSAQNIVYQETQYF.

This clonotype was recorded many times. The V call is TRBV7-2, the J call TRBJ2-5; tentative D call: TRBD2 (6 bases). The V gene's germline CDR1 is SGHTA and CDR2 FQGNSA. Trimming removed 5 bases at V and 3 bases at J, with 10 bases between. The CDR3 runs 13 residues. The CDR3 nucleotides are TGTGCCAGCAGCCGGGACTTGAAAGAGACCCAGTACTTC. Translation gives CASSRDLKETQYF.

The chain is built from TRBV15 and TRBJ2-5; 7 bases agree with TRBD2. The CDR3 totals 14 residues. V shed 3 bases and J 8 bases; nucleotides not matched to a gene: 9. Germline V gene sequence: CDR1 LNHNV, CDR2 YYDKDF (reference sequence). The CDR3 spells CATSRRGGTRTQYF. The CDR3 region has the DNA TGTGCCACCAGCAGGCGGGGAGGGACGAGAACCCAGTACTTC.

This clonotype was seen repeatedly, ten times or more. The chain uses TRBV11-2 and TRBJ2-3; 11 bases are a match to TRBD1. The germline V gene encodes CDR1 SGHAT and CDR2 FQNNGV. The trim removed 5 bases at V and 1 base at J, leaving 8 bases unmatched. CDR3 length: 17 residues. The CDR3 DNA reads TGTGCCAGCAGCGCCTGGACAGGGGGCTTGGGCACAGATACGCAGTATTTT. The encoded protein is CASSAWTGGLGTDTQYF. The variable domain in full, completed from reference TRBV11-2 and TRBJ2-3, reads EAGVAQSPRYKIIEKRQSVAFWCNPISGHATLYWYQQILGQGPKLLIQFQNNGVVDDSQLPKDRFSAERLKGVDSTLKIQPAKLEDSAVYLCASSAWTGGLGTDTQYFGPGTRLTVL.

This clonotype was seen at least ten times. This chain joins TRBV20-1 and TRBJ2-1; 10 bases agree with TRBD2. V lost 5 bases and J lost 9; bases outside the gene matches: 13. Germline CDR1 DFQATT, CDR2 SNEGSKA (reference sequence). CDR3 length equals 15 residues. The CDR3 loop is CSADRRAGGPREQFF. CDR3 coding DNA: TGCAGTGCTGACAGGCGAGCGGGAGGGCCGCGTGAGCAGTTCTTC.

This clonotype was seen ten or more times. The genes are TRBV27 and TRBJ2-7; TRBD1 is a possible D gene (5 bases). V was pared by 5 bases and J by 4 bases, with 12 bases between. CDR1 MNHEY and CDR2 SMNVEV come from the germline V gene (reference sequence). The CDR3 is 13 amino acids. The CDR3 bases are TGTGCCAGCAGTGCGCAGGGAAGGTACGAGCAGTACTTC. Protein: CASSAQGRYEQYF.

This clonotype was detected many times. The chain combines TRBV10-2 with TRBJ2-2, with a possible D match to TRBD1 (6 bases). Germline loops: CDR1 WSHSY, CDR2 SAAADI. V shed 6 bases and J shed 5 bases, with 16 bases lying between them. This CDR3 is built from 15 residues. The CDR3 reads CASSASRGRTGELFF. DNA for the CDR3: TGCGCCAGCAGCGCATCCAGGGGTCGGACCGGGGAGCTGTTTTTT.

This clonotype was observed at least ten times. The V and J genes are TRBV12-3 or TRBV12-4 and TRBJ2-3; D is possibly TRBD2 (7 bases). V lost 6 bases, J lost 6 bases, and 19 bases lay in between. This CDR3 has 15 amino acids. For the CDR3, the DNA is TGTGCCAGCAGGACGGGGGGCGGGAGAACGGATACGCAGTATTTT. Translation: CASRTGGGRTDTQYF.

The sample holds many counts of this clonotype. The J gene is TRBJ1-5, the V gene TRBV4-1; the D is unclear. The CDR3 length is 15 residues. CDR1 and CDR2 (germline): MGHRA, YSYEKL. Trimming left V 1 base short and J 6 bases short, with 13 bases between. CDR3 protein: CASSQVGALGQPQHF. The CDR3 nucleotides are TGCGCCAGCAGCCAAGTCGGAGCCCTTGGTCAGCCCCAGCATTTT.

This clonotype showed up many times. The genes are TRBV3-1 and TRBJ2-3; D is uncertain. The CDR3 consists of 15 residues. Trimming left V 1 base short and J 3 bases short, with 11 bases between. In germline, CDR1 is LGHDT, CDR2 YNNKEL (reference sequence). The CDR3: CASSQGGSKTDTQYF. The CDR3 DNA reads TGTGCCAGCAGCCAAGGAGGATCCAAGACAGATACGCAGTATTTT.

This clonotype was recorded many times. In DNA form, the CDR3 reads TGTGCCAGCAACCGGGGGGACTTCTCTGGAAACACCATATATTTT. Translating gives CASNRGDFSGNTIYF. This chain connects TRBV28 to TRBJ1-3; D possibly corresponds to TRBD1 (5 bases). This CDR3 comprises 15 residues. The germline CDR1 and CDR2 sequences are MDHEN and SYDVKM. V was shortened by 7 bases and J by 0 bases, with 13 bases between the two germline ends. The full variable domain, in which reference TRBV28 and TRBJ1-3 provide the parts outside the CDR3, is DVKVTQSSRYLVKRTGEKVFLECVQDMDHENMFWYRQDPGLGLRLIYFSYDVKMKEKGDIPEGYSVSREKKERFSLILESASTNQTSMYLCASNRGDFSGNTIYFGEGSWLTVV.

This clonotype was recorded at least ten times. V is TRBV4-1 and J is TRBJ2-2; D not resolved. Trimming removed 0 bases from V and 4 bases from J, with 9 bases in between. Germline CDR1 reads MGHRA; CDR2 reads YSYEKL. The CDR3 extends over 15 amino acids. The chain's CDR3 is CASSQDRLFTGELFF. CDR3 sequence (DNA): TGCGCCAGCAGCCAAGACCGACTTTTCACCGGGGAGCTGTTTTTT.

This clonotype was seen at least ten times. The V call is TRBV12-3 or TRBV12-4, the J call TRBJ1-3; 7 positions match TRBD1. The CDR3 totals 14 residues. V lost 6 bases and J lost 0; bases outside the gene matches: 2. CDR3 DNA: TGTGCCAGCAGCTGGACAGGCTCTGGAAACACCATATATTTT. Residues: CASSWTGSGNTIYF.

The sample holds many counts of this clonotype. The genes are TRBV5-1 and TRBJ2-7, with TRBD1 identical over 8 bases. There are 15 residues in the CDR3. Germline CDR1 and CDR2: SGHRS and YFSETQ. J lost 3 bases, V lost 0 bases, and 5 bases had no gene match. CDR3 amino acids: CASSLEGTGSYEQYF. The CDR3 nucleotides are TGCGCCAGCAGCTTGGAGGGGACAGGAAGCTACGAGCAGTACTTC. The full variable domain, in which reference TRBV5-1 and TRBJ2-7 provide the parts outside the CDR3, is KAGVTQTPRYLIKTRGQQVTLSCSPISGHRSVSWYQQTPGQGLQFLFEYFSETQRNKGNFPGRFSGRQFSNSRSEMNVSTLELGDSALYLCASSLEGTGSYEQYFGPGTRLTVT.

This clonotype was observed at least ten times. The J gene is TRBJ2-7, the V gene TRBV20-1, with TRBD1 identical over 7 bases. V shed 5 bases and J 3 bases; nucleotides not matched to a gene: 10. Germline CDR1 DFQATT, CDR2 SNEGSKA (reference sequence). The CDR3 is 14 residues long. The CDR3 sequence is CSAYPGQLIYEQYF. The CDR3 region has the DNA TGCAGTGCTTATCCGGGACAGTTAATCTACGAGCAGTACTTC.

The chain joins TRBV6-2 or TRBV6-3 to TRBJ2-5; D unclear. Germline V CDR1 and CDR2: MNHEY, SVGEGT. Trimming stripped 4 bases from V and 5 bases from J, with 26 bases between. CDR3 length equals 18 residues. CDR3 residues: CASSSLLLRIKPSETQYF. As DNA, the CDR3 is TGTGCCAGCAGTTCCTTACTCCTCCGGATCAAACCCTCGGAGACCCAGTACTTC.

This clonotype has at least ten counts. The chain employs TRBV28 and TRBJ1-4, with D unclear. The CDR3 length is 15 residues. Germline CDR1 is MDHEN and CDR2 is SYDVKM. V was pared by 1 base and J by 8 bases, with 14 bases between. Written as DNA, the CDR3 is TGTGCCAGCAGTTTATCCGGCGGATGGACGGAAAAACTGTTTTTT. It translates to CASSLSGGWTEKLFF.

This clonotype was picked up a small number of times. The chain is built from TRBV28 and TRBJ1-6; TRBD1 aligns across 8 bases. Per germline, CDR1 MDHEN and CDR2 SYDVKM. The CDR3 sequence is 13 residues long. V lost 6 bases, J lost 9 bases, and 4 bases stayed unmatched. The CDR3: CASSPDRASPLHF. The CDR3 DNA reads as TGTGCCAGCAGCCCGGACAGGGCTTCACCCCTCCACTTT.

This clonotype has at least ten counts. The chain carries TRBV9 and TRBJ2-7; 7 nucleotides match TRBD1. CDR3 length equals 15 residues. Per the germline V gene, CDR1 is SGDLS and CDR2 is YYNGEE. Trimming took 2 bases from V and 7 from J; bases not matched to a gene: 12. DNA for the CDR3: TGTGCCAGCAGCGTCGTGGGGACAGAACCTACGGAGCAGTACTTC. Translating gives CASSVVGTEPTEQYF.

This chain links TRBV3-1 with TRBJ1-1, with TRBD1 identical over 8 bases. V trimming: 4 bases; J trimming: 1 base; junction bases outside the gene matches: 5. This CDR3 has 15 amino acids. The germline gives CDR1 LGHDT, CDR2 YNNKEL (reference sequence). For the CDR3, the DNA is TGTGCCAGCAGCCGCCGGACAGGGCCGAACACTGAAGCTTTCTTT. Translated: CASSRRTGPNTEAFF.

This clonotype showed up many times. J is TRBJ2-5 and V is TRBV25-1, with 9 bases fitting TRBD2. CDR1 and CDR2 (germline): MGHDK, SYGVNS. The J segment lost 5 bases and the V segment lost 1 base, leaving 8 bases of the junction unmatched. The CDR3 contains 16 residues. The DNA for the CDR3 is TGTGCCAGCAGTGAATTTGCGGGGGGGGCACGGGAGACCCAGTACTTC. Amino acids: CASSEFAGGARETQYF.

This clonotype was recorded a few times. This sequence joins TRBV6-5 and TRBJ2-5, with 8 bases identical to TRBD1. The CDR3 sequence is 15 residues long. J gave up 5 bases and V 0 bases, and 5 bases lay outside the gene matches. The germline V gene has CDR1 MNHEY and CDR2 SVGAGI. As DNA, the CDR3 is TGTGCCAGCAGTTACTCGGCAGGGGGCGGGGAGACCCAGTACTTC. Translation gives CASSYSAGGGETQYF.

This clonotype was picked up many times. CDR3: CSAPGGAETQYF. In DNA, the CDR3 is TGCAGTGCTCCCGGGGGCGCGGAGACCCAGTACTTC. The chain carries TRBV20-1 and TRBJ2-5; perhaps D is TRBD1 or TRBD2 (6 bases each). The CDR3 totals 12 residues. The ends were cut back, 5 bases at V and 5 bases at J, with 12 bases in the middle. Germline lookup yields CDR1 DFQATT and CDR2 SNEGSKA (reference sequence).

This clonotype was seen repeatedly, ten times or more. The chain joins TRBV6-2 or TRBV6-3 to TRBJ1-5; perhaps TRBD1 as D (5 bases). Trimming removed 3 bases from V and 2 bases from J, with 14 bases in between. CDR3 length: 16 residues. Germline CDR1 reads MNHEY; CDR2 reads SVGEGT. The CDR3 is CASSYWGSKRNQPQHF. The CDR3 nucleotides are TGTGCCAGCAGTTATTGGGGCAGTAAGCGCAATCAGCCCCAGCATTTT.

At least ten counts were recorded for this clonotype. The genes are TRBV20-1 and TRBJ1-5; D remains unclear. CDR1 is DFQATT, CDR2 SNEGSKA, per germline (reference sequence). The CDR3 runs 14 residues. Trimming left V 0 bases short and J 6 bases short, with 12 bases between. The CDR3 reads CSARDLNEAQPQHF. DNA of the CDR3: TGCAGTGCTAGAGATCTTAATGAGGCTCAGCCCCAGCATTTT.

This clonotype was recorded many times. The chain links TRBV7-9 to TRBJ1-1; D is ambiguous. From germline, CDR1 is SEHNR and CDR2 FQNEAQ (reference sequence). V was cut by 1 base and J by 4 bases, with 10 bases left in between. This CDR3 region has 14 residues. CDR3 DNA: TGTGCCAGCAGCTTAGACCCAAGGGTCACTGAAGCTTTCTTT. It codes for CASSLDPRVTEAFF. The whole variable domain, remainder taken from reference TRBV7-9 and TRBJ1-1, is DTGVSQNPRHKITKRGQNVTFRCDPISEHNRLYWYRQTLGQGPEFLTYFQNEAQLEKSRLLSDRFSAERPKGSFSTLEIQRTEQGDSAMYLCASSLDPRVTEAFFGQGTRLTVV.

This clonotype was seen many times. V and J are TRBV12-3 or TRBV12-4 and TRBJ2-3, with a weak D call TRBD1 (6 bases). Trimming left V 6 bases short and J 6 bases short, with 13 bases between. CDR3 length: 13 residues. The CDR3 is CASSPQGFDTQYF. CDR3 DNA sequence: TGTGCCAGCAGCCCTCAGGGGTTTGATACGCAGTATTTT.

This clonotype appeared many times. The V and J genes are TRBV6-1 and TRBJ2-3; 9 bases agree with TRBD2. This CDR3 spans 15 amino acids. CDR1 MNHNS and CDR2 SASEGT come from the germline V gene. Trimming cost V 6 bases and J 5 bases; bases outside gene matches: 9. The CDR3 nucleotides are TGTGCCAGCAGGGGCCGGACTAGCGTGGAAGATACGCAGTATTTT. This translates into CASRGRTSVEDTQYF.

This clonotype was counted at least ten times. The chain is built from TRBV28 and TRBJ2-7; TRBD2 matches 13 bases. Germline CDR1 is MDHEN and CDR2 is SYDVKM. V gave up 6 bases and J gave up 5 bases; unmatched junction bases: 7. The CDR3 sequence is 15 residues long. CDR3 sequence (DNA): TGTGCCAGCAGCCGAGGACTAGCGGGAGTGCACGAGCAGTACTTC. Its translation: CASSRGLAGVHEQYF.